The entry that follows covers one T cell receptor (beta chain) sequence. Cohort allocation depended upon clinical history that participants reported. This sample is part of a study of blood T cell repertoires in COVID-19. Germline V gene data show CDR1 as SNHLY and CDR2 as FYNNEI. The CDR3 is 11 amino acids. V was clipped by 5 bases and J by 9 bases, with 8 bases between them. Generated by immunoSEQ multiplex PCR, the TCRdb table keeps only in-frame clones and is missing some. The sample has 230,000 or so clones; 84% are singletons. The sequencing sample was made of PBMCs or T cells enriched from blood (not recorded which). The V call is TRBV2, the J call TRBJ2-1; TRBD2 is a possible D gene (5 bases). This TCR was sampled from a man between 45 and 60 years old who had recovered from COVID-19. In DNA, the CDR3 is TGTGCCAGCAGTACTAGGACTGAGCAGTTCTTC. Translated, it gives CASSTRTEQFF.